This T cell receptor beta chain appears in the sequencing data of a study of vaccination and CD4 T cells after COVID-19. The overall study: Mild disease affected 8 to 10 convalescent patients and severe disease one, all SARS-CoV-2 positive by nasal swab PCR. Six males and four females, two Hispanic, made up the convalescents.

On this clonotype itself: The antigen is unknown.

Treatment in this sample: approximately 11-day PBMC culture with coronavirus spike peptide pools or control peptides (ViraFEST assay). The ViraFEST method relied on peptide pools to expand antigen-specific T cells, followed by TCR sequencing. PBMCs, plated at roughly 2.2 million per well, were grown in the presence of roughly 10 IU/ml IL-2 and around 10 ug/ml peptide pools. The Oncomine TCR Beta short-read assay was applied to DNA of cultured CD4+ T cells. TCRdb re-analysed the PCR reads in MiXCR, keeping a single row per CDR3 protein. The data contain 8,000 to 10,000 distinct CDR3 sequences, around a third of them seen just once; the ten biggest clones take up around 30%. Germline-derived CDR1 and CDR2 are MGHDK and SYGVNS. This CDR3 is 14 amino acids long. V was clipped by 5 bases and J by 10 bases, with 20 bases between them.

Source material: cultured CD4+ T cells from blood. This rearrangement joins TRBV25-1 to TRBJ1-2, with D uncertain. The receptor comes from a human donor with COVID-19. CDR3 region: CASSHSGTFWHYTF. The CDR3 DNA sequence: TGTGCCAGCAGTCACAGTGGTACTTTTTGGCACTACACCTTC.